The 5 T cell receptor beta chains given below trace back to one sample, sequenced in a study of T cells in women clearing cervical HPV infection. Clones were read by immunoSEQ multiplex PCR, and TCRdb kept only the in-frame ones, dropping some. In total, the table holds approximately 30,000 clones. The specimen sequenced was blood buffy coat. The receptors here all came from a woman between 18 and 70 years old with a cervical HPV16 infection that either progressed to CIN3+ or cleared (not recorded which).

To note about this clone: Coverage ceases 3 residues before the CDR3 finishes, and the germline J gene fills in the end. The chain carries TRBV5-5 and TRBJ2-5; TRBD2 matches 12 bases. The length of the CDR3 is 15 residues. With V trimmed by 4 bases and J by 5 bases, 6 bases remained unmatched. Germline V gene lookup returns CDR1 SGHKS and CDR2 YYEKEE (reference sequence). The CDR3 sequence is CASSRLAGAFETQYF. Partial CDR3 DNA: TGTGCCAGCAGCCGACTAGCGGGAGCTTTTGAGACC.

Comments on this clone: The read ends 3 residues early relative to the CDR3; the germline J gene fills the gap. The rearrangement joins TRBV23-1 to TRBJ1-2, with a weak D call TRBD1 (6 bases). TRBV23-1 is sorted into the ORF group, with uncertain function. This CDR3 contains 17 residues. The CDR3 loop reads CASSQSTGLAGGRDYTF. The covered CDR3 bases are TGCGCCAGCAGTCAATCGACAGGACTAGCGGGAGGGAGGGAC.

About this clone itself: Sequencing ends 3 residues short of the CDR3 end; the germline J gene provides the rest. The V gene is TRBV5-1, the J gene TRBJ2-1; 7 bases are shared with TRBD2. Germline trimming cut 4 bases from V and 4 bases from J; bases unmatched to any gene: 11. Germline V gene lookup returns CDR1 SGHRS and CDR2 YFSETQ. This CDR3 has 16 amino acids. This chain's CDR3 is CASSHGGAGNYNEQFF. The CDR3 bases that were read are TGCGCCAGCAGCCACGGGGGAGCGGGGAATTACAATGAG.

A remark on this clone: The read ends 3 residues early relative to the CDR3; the germline J gene fills the gap. The chain couples TRBV2 to TRBJ1-1; 8 bases are a match to TRBD1. Germline values: CDR1 SNHLY, CDR2 FYNNEI. V trimming: 2 bases; J trimming: 1 base; junction bases outside the gene matches: 3. The CDR3 extends over 15 amino acids. CDR3 DNA (partial): TGTGCCAGCAGTGAACGCGGACAGGGGAACACTGAA. It specifies CASSERGQGNTE. The full CDR3 is CASSERGQGNTEAFF.

To note about this clone: The sequence runs out 3 residues before the end of the CDR3; the remainder is reconstructed from the germline J gene. The chain couples TRBV2 to TRBJ2-5, with D possibly being TRBD1 (6 bases). Between the trimmed V and J ends, which lost 9 bases and 5 bases, there was a span of 16 bases. Germline CDR1 reads SNHLY; CDR2 reads FYNNEI. This CDR3 is built from 13 residues. The sequenced part of the CDR3 DNA is TGTGCCAGTACAACAGGGTTTCGGGAGACC. It is translated as CASTTGFRET. The whole CDR3 region reads CASTTGFRETQYF.